Sequencing of this T cell receptor (beta chain) was carried out in a study of cytomegalovirus exposure and HLA in healthy donors. Study-level points and caveats: The study recorded 150 to 200 TCR beta chains that were cytomegalovirus-associated. Previous analysis showed most TCR beta V segments were productive about 87% or about 30% of the time.

On this clone: What it binds is not known.

The CDR3 spans 14 residues. Germline CDR1 MNHNS, CDR2 SASEGT. With 2 bases removed from V and 1 base from J, the gap between germline ends came to 9 bases. PCR employed 60 Vbeta and 13 Jbeta primers. Profiled with immunoSEQ multiplex PCR; TCRdb holds only in-frame clones, not every one. The sample shows about 160,000 clones, almost 85% of them seen only once. The sample consisted of PBMCs. The receptor was isolated from a man aged 25-45 years in good health and CMV-seronegative. This chain connects TRBV6-1 to TRBJ2-7, with a tentative D call TRBD1 (6 bases). CDR3 nucleotide sequence: TGTGCCAGCAGTGAACCGACAGGTTCCTACGAGCAGTACTTC. Translation gives CASSEPTGSYEQYF.